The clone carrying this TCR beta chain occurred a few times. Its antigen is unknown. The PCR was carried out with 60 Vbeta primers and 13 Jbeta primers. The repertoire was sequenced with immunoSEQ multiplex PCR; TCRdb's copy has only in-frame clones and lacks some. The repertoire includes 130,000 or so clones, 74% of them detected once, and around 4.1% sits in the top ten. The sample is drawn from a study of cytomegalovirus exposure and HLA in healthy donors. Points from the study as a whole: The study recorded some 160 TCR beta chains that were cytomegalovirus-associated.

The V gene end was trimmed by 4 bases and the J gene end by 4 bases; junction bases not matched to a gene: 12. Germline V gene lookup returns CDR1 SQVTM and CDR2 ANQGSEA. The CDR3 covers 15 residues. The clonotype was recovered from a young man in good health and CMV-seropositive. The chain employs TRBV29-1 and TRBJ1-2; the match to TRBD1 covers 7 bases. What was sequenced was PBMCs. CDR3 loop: CSVGGRGDSSYGYTF. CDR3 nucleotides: TGCAGCGTTGGGGGCAGGGGGGACTCTAGCTATGGCTACACCTTC.